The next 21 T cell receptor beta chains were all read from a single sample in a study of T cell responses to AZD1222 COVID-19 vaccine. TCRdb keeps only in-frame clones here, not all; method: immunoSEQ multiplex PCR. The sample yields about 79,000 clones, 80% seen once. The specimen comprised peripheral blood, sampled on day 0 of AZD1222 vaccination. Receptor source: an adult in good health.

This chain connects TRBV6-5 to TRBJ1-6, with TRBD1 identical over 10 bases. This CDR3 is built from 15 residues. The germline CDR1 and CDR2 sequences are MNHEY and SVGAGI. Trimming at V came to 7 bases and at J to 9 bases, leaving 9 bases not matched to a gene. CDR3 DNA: TGTGCCAGCATTAAAGGGGACAGGGGTGGTTCACCCCTCCACTTT. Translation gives CASIKGDRGGSPLHF.

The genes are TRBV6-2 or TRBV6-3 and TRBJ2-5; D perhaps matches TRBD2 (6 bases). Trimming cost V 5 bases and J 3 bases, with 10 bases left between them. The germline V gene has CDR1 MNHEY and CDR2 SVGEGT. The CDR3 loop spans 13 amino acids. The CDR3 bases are TGTGCCAGCAGTGCCTGGGGGGAAGAGACCCAGTACTTC. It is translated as CASSAWGEETQYF.

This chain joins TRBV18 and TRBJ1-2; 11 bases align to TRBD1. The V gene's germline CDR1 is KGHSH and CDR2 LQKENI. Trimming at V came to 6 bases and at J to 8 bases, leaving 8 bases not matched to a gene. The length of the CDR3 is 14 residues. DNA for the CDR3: TGTGCCAGCTCGCTCGGGACAGGGGGTCGAGGCTACACCTTC. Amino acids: CASSLGTGGRGYTF. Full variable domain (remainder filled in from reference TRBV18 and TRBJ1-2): NAGVMQNPRHLVRRRGQEARLRCSPMKGHSHVYWYRQLPEEGLKFMVYLQKENIIDESGMPKERFSAEFPKEGPSILRIQQVVRGDSAAYFCASSLGTGGRGYTFGSGTRLTVV.

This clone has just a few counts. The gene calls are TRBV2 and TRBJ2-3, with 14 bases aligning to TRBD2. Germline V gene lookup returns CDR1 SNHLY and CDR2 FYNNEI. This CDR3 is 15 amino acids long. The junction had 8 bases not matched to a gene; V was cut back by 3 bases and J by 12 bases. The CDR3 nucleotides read TGTGCCAGCAGTGACCCGGGACTAGCGGGAGAAGACCAGTATTTT. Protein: CASSDPGLAGEDQYF.

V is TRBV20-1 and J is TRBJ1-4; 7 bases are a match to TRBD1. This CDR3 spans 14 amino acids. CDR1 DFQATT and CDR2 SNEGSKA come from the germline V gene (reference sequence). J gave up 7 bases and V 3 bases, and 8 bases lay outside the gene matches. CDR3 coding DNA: TGCAGTGCTAGTGGAGTGACAGGGAGTGAAAAACTGTTTTTT. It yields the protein CSASGVTGSEKLFF.

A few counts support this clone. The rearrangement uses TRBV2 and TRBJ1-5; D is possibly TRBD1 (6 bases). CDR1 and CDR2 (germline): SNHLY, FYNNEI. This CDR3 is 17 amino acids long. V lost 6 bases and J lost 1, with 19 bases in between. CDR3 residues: CASSPVGGLGSNQPQHF. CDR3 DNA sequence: TGTGCCAGCAGCCCTGTCGGGGGGCTAGGGAGCAATCAGCCCCAGCATTTT.

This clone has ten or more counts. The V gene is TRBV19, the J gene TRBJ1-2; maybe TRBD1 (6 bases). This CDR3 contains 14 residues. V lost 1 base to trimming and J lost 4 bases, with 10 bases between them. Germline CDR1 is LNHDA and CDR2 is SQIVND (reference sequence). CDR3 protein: CASSIAQGGYGYTF. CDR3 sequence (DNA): TGTGCCAGTAGTATAGCACAGGGCGGCTATGGCTACACCTTC. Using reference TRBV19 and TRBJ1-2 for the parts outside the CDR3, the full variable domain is DGGITQSPKYLFRKEGQNVTLSCEQNLNHDAMYWYRQDPGQGLRLIYYSQIVNDFQKGDIAEGYSVSREKKESFPLTVTSAQKNPTAFYLCASSIAQGGYGYTFGSGTRLTVV.

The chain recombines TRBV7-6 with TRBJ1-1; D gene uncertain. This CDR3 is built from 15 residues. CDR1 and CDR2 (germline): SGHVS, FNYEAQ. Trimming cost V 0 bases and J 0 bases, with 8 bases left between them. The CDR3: CASSLAARMNTEAFF. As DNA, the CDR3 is TGTGCCAGCAGCTTAGCGGCGAGAATGAACACTGAAGCTTTCTTT.

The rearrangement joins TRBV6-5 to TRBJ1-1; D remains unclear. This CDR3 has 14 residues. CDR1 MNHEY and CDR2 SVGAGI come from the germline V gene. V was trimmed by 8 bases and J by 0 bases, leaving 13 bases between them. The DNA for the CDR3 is TGTGCCAGCCGTCGGGATTACATGAACACTGAAGCTTTCTTT. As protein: CASRRDYMNTEAFF.

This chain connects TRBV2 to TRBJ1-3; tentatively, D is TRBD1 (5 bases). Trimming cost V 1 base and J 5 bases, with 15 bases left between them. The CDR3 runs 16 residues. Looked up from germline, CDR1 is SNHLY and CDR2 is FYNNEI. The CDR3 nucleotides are TGTGCCAGCAGTGAAGTAGTCTCAGGGCGGCGAAACACCATATATTTT. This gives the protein CASSEVVSGRRNTIYF.

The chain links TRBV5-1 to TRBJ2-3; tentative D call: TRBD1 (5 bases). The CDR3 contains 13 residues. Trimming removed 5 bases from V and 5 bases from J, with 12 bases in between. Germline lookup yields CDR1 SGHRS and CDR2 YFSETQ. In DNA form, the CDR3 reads TGCGCCAGCAGGGGCAGGGTGGAAGATACGCAGTATTTT. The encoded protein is CASRGRVEDTQYF.

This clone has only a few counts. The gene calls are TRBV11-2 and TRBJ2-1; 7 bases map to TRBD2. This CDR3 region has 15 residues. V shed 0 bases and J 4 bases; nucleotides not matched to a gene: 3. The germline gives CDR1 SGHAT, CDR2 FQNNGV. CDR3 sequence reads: CASSLELARYNEQFF. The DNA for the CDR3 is TGTGCCAGCAGCTTAGAACTAGCGCGTTACAATGAGCAGTTCTTC.

CDR3 amino acids: CASSLPGTSGGGVTDTQYF. The DNA for the CDR3 is TGCGCCAGCAGCTTACCCGGGACTAGCGGGGGTGGGGTCACAGATACGCAGTATTTT. The V gene is TRBV5-1, the J gene TRBJ2-3, with 14 positions matching TRBD2. J lost 2 bases, V lost 2 bases, and 10 bases had no gene match. From germline, CDR1 is SGHRS and CDR2 YFSETQ. This CDR3 has 19 amino acids.

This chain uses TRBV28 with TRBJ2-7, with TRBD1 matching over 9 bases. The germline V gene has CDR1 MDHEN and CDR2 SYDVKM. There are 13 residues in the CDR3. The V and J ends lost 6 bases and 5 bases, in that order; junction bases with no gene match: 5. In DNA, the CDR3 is TGTGCCAGCAGCACAGGGGGCGCCCACGAGCAGTACTTC. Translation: CASSTGGAHEQYF.

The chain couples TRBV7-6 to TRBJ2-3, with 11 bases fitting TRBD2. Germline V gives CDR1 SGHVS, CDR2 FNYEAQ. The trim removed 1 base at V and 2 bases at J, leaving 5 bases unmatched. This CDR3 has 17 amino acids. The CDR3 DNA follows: TGTGCCAGCAGCTTAGAGACTAGCGGGGAGAACACAGATACGCAGTATTTT. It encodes CASSLETSGENTDTQYF. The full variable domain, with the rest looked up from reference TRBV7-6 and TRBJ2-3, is GAGVSQSPRYKVTKRGQDVALRCDPISGHVSLYWYRQALGQGPEFLTYFNYEAQQDKSGLPNDRFSAERPEGSISTLTIQRTEQRDSAMYRCASSLETSGENTDTQYFGPGTRLTVL.

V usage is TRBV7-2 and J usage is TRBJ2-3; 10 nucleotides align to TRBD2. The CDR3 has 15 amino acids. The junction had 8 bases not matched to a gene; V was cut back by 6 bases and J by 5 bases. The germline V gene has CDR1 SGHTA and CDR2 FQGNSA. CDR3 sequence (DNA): TGTGCCAGCAGATTTGTAGCGGGAGGTCTAGATACGCAGTATTTT. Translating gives CASRFVAGGLDTQYF.

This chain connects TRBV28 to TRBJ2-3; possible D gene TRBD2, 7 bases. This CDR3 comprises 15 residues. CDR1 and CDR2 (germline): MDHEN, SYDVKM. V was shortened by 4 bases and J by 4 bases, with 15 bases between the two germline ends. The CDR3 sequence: CASSSPGGGADTQYF. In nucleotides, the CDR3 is TGTGCCAGCAGTTCCCCTGGGGGGGGCGCAGATACGCAGTATTTT.

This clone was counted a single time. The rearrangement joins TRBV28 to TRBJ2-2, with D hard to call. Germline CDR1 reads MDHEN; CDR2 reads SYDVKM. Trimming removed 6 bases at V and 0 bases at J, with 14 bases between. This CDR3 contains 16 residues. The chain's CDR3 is CASRPAWGTNTGELFF. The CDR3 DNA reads TGTGCCAGCAGACCTGCCTGGGGAACGAACACCGGGGAGCTGTTTTTT.

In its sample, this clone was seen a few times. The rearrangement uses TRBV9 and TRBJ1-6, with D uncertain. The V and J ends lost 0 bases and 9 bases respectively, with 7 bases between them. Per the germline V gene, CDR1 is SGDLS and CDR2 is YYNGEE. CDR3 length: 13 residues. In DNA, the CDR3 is TGTGCCAGCAGCGTAGGGTTGTCTTCACCCCTCCACTTT. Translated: CASSVGLSSPLHF.

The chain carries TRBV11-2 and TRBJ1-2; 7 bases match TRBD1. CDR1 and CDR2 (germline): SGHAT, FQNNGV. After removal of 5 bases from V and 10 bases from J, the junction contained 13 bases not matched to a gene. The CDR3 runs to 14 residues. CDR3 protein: CASSGLRQGNLYTF. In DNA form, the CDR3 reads TGTGCCAGCAGCGGCCTTCGACAGGGAAACCTCTACACCTTC.

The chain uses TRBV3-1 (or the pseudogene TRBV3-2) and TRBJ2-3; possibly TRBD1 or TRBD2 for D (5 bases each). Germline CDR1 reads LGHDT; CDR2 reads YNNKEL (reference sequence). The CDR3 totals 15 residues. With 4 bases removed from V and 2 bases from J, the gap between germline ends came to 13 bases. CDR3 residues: CASSRGASNTDTQYF. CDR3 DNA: TGTGCCAGCAGCCGAGGGGCCAGTAACACAGATACGCAGTATTTT.